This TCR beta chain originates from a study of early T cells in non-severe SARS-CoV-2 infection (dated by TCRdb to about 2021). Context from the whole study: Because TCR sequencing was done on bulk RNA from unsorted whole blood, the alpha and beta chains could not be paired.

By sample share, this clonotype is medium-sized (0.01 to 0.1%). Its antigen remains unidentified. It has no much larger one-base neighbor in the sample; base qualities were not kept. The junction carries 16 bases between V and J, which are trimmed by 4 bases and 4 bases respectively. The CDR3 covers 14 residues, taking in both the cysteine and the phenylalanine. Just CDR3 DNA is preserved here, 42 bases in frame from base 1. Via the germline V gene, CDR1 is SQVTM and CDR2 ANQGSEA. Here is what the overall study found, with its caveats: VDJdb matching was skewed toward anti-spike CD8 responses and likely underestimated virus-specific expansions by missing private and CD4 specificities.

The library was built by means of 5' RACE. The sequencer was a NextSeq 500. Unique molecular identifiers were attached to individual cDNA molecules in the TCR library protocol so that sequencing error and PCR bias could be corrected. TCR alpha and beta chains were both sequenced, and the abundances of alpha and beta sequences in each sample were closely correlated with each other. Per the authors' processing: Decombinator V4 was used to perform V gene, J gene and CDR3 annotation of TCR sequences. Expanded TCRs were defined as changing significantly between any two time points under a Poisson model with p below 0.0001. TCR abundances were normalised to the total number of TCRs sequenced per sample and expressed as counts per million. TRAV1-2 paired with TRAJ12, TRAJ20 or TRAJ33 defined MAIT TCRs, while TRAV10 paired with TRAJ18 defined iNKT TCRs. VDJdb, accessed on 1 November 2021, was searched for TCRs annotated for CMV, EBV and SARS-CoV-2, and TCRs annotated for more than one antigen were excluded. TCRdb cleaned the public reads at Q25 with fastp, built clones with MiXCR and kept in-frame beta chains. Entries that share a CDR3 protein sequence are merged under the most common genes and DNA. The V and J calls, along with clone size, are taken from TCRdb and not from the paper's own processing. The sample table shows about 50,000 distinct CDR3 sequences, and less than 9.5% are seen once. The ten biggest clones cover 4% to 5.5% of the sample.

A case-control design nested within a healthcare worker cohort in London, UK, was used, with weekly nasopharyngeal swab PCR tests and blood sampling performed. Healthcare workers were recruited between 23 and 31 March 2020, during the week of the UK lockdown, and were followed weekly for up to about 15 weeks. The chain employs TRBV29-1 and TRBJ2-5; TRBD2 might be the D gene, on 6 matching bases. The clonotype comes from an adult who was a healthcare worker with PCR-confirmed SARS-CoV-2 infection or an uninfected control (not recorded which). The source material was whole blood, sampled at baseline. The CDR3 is CSVVGADGGETQYF. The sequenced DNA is TGCAGCGTTGTTGGAGCGGACGGGGGAGAGACCCAGTACTTC.